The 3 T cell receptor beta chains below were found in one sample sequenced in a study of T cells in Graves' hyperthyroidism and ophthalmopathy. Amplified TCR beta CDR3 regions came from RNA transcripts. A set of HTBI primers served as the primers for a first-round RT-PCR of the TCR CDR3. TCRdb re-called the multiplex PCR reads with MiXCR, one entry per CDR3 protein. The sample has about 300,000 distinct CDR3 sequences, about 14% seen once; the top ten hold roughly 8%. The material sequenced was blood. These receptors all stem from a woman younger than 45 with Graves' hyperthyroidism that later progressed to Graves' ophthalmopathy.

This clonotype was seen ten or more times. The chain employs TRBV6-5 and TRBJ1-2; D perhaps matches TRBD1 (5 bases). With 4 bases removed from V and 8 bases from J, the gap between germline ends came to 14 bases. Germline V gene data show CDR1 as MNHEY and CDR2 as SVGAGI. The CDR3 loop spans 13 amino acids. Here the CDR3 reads CASSFGGAEGYTF. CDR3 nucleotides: TGTGCCAGCAGTTTTGGAGGGGCCGAAGGCTACACCTTC.

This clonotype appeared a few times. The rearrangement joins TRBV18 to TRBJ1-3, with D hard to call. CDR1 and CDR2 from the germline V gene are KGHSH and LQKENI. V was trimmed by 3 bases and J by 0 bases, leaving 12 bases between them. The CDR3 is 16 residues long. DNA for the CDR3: TGTGCCAGCTCACCCCCCAGTCGGGTCTCTGGAAACACCATATATTTT. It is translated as CASSPPSRVSGNTIYF.

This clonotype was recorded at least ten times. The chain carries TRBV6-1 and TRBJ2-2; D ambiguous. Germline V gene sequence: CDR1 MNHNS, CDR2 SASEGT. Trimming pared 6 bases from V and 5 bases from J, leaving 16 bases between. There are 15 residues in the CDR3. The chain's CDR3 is CASRPDGPGTGELFF. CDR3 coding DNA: TGTGCCAGCAGACCGGACGGTCCAGGTACCGGGGAGCTGTTTTTT.